This TCR beta chain was identified in a study of T cell repertoires in cytomegalovirus infection. Overall study context: It was recently identified HLA-C-restricted and well-studied HLA-B-restricted CMV epitopes that the study used. A matching HLA type, together with CMV infection, was signaled by public TCR beta signatures. Study-wide results and limits: Summed frequency of shared TCR beta families picked out CMV carriers who also had the relevant HLA. Predominance within the ex vivo response was attributable to HLA-C-restricted CMV-specific TCR beta clonotypes.

There are 14 residues in the CDR3. The ends lost 6 bases at V and 5 bases at J; junction bases unmatched: 5. Germline V gene data show CDR1 as SNHLY and CDR2 as FYNNEI. On this clonotype: The antigen remains undetermined.

TCRdb ran MiXCR on the reads and lists one entry per CDR3 protein. Counted here are roughly 570,000 distinct CDR3 sequences, around 40% occurring once; the ten biggest clones make up roughly 50%. Sequencing used cultured PBMCs, obtained from culture after CMV antigen stimulation. This chain joins TRBV2 and TRBJ1-4, with 8 bases that match TRBD1. The source is a human donor in good health (CMV status not recorded). Some clones in this sample may be carry-over from other donors' samples. The CDR3 reads CASRMTGENEKLFF. The DNA for the CDR3 is TGTGCCAGCAGGATGACAGGGGAGAATGAAAAACTGTTTTTT.